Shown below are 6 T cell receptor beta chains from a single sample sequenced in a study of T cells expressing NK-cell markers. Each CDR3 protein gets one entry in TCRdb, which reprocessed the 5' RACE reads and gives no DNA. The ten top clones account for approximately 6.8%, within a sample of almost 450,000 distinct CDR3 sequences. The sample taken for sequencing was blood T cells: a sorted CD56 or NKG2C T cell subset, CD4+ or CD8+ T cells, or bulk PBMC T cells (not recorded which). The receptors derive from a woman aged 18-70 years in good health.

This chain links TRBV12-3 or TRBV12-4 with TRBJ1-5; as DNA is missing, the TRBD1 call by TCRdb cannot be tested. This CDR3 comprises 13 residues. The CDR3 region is CASSNFSGEPQHF.

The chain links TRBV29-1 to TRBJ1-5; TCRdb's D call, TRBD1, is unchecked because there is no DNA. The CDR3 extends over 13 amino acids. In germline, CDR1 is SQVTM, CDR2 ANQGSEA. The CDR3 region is CSVEPGGNQPQHF.

The CDR3 sequence is CSAGTRVDVAKNIQYF. The J gene is TRBJ2-4, the V gene TRBV20-1; with no DNA, the TCRdb D assignment of TRBD1 cannot be verified. This CDR3 is 16 amino acids long. Germline V lookup: CDR1 DFQATT, CDR2 SNEGSKA (reference sequence).

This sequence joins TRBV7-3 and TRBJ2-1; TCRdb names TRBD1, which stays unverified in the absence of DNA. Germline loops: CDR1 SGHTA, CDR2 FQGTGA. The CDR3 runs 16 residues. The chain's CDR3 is CASSVWGVLSYNEQFF.

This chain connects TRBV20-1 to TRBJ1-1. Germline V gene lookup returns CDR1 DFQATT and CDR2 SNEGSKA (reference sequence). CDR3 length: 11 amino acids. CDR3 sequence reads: CSAAGSTEAFF.

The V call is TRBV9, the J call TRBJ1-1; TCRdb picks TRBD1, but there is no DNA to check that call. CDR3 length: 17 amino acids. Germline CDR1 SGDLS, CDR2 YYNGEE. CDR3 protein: CASSVGSPGQASTEAFF.